This note documents a single TCR beta chain sequence. No antigen is known for it. This specimen comes from a study of graft-versus-host responses after intestinal transplantation. Study context: Recipients were given multivisceral, liver-intestinal, or isolated intestinal transplants. Tacrolimus and steroids were given for 2 to 3 years to all recipients after anti-thymocyte globulin induction. Study-wide results and caveats: Some patients had graft-donor T cell macrochimerism. In their allografts, the ratios of graft-versus-host to host-versus-graft T cell clones were high. There was an association between peak levels of circulating GvH clones and early post-transplant HvG declines.

Germline lookup yields CDR1 WNHNN and CDR2 SYGVQD (reference sequence). V lost 2 bases, J lost 2 bases, and 15 bases lay in between. The CDR3 sequence is 17 residues long. Data came from immunoSEQ multiplex PCR; TCRdb stores just in-frame clones and leaves some out. This table has 99,000 or so clones, less than 90% appearing once. The chain employs TRBV10-1 and TRBJ2-2; D uncertain. Specimen: unstimulated CD4+ T cells sorted from spleen or lymph node cells, collected before intestinal transplant. The TCR originated in a human donor who received an intestinal transplant. The CDR3: CASSEVSSAFNTGELFF. CDR3 sequence (DNA): TGCGCCAGCAGTGAGGTATCATCCGCTTTCAACACCGGGGAGCTGTTTTTT.